The 18 T cell receptor beta chains below come from one sample, sequenced in a study of spatial heterogeneity in lung cancer. Time point described: sample taken at primary tumor resection. Sequencing covered unsorted whole RNA taken from tumor, nontumor lung or frozen PBMC. Via MiXCR, TCRdb re-called the 5' RACE reads, giving one row per CDR3 protein. The data hold 50,000 to 65,000 distinct CDR3 sequences, with 7.5% to 9% observed a single time. Source: PBMCs, taken at surgery. These receptor sequences come from a female donor with early-stage non-small cell lung cancer.

The sample holds a few counts of this clonotype. The rearrangement joins TRBV7-9 to TRBJ2-1, with D possibly TRBD2 on 6 matching bases. The CDR3 totals 16 residues. V was trimmed by 3 bases and J by 2 bases, leaving 14 bases between them. Germline V gene lookup returns CDR1 SEHNR and CDR2 FQNEAQ (reference sequence). The CDR3, as DNA: TGTGCCAGCAGCTTTTTGCCGGGGGTGACCTACAATGAGCAGTTCTTC. Its translation: CASSFLPGVTYNEQFF.

There are many counts of this clonotype. The chain is built from TRBV28 and TRBJ1-1; D gene uncertain. The CDR3 is 13 amino acids. The germline CDR1 and CDR2 sequences are MDHEN and SYDVKM. V was shortened by 5 bases and J by 7 bases, with 14 bases between the two germline ends. The chain's CDR3 is CASSPTGTVEAFF. CDR3 bases: TGTGCCAGCAGTCCGACGGGTACAGTTGAAGCTTTCTTT.

This clonotype was found many times. The chain combines TRBV9 with TRBJ2-7, with D tentatively TRBD2 (5 bases). Germline CDR1 SGDLS, CDR2 YYNGEE. V dropped 0 bases and J dropped 1 base, with 11 bases sitting between them. The CDR3 extends over 15 amino acids. CDR3 DNA: TGTGCCAGCAGCGTAGCTGGCGGGCTTTCCTACGAGCAGTACTTC. Translation gives CASSVAGGLSYEQYF.

The V and J genes are TRBV11-2 and TRBJ2-1, with 9 nucleotides matching TRBD1. There are 16 residues in the CDR3. Germline values: CDR1 SGHAT, CDR2 FQNNGV. V trimming: 5 bases; J trimming: 2 bases; junction bases outside the gene matches: 7. CDR3 protein: CASSPRTGAAYNEQFF. For the CDR3, the DNA is TGTGCCAGCAGCCCGAGGACAGGGGCGGCCTACAATGAGCAGTTCTTC.

This clonotype has only a few counts. The chain has TRBV24-1 and TRBJ2-3, with 10 bases that match TRBD2. Germline V CDR1 and CDR2: KGHDR, SFDVKD. The CDR3 extends over 14 amino acids. The V gene end was trimmed by 5 bases and the J gene end by 5 bases; junction bases not matched to a gene: 3. This CDR3 reads CATSGSGGGDTQYF. CDR3 DNA: TGTGCCACCAGTGGAAGCGGGGGGGGAGATACGCAGTATTTT.

This clonotype has only a few counts. The rearrangement uses TRBV20-1 and TRBJ1-1; D perhaps matches TRBD1 (5 bases). This CDR3 has 13 residues. The germline V gene encodes CDR1 DFQATT and CDR2 SNEGSKA (reference sequence). Trimming pared 3 bases from V and 7 bases from J, leaving 15 bases between. The CDR3 DNA reads TGCAGTGCTAGTGAGACCGCGAGGGGTGAAGCTTTCTTT. It codes for CSASETARGEAFF.

Ten or more counts support this clonotype. The chain joins TRBV2 to TRBJ2-7; D is uncertain. Germline V gene data show CDR1 as SNHLY and CDR2 as FYNNEI. This CDR3 has 12 residues. Deletions cut 3 bases from V and 4 bases from J, with 7 bases between. The CDR3 nucleotides are TGTGCCAGCAGTGAGTCCGGTTACGAGCAGTACGTC. It is translated as CASSESGYEQYV.

By frequency in the sample, this clonotype is medium-sized. The rearrangement uses TRBV3-1 and TRBJ1-6; 8 bases match TRBD1. Germline V gene lookup returns CDR1 LGHDT and CDR2 YNNKEL (reference sequence). This CDR3 is 15 amino acids long. Losses at the gene ends were 4 bases for V and 10 bases for J; bases not matched to a gene: 9. This chain's CDR3 is CASSPQGQASSPLHF. For the CDR3, the DNA is TGTGCCAGCAGCCCTCAGGGACAGGCGAGCTCACCCCTCCACTTT.

The sample holds many counts of this clonotype. The rearrangement uses TRBV20-1 and TRBJ2-7, with 10 bases lining up with TRBD2. The CDR3 loop spans 14 amino acids. Trimming cost V 5 bases and J 2 bases; bases outside gene matches: 6. Germline V CDR1 and CDR2: DFQATT, SNEGSKA (reference sequence). The chain's CDR3 is CSAPLAGGPYEQYV. DNA of the CDR3: TGCAGTGCTCCCTTAGCGGGGGGACCCTACGAGCAGTACGTC.

Only a few counts were recorded for this clonotype. The chain joins TRBV6-5 to TRBJ1-1, with 8 bases identical to TRBD1. The germline gives CDR1 MNHEY, CDR2 SVGAGI. CDR3 length: 13 residues. V lost 10 bases to trimming and J lost 4 bases; unmatched junction nucleotides: 8. The CDR3 region is CATDRGSGTEAFF. CDR3 DNA: TGTGCCACCGACAGGGGATCGGGCACTGAAGCTTTCTTT.

A few counts support this clonotype. V is TRBV20-1 and J is TRBJ2-5; 8 nucleotides agree with TRBD1. V lost 5 bases to trimming and J lost 4 bases; unmatched junction nucleotides: 9. Germline-derived CDR1 and CDR2 are DFQATT and SNEGSKA (reference sequence). This CDR3 is built from 14 residues. The CDR3 here is CSAPPTGGTETQYF. CDR3 DNA: TGCAGTGCTCCACCCACAGGGGGAACAGAGACCCAGTACTTC.

This clonotype was seen a handful of times. This chain joins TRBV12-3 or TRBV12-4 and TRBJ2-6, with D possibly being TRBD1 (6 bases). The CDR3 length is 15 residues. Trimming took 5 bases from V and 1 from J, leaving 9 bases between them. CDR3 nucleotides: TGTGCCAGCAGTCCGCAGGGGTCTGGGGCCAACGTCCTGACTTTC. As protein: CASSPQGSGANVLTF.

This chain links TRBV12-3 or TRBV12-4 with TRBJ2-5, with D hard to call. V lost 7 bases and J 5 bases, leaving 8 bases between the germline ends. The CDR3 extends over 11 amino acids. CDR3 residues: CASTHSETQYF. DNA of the CDR3: TGTGCCAGCACCCACTCTGAGACCCAGTACTTC.

The CDR3 DNA reads TGTGCCAGCAGCTTCCAGGGCAGCTACGAGCAGTACTTC. Its translation is CASSFQGSYEQYF. The chain has TRBV7-9 and TRBJ2-7, with a possible D match to TRBD1 (5 bases). This CDR3 has 13 amino acids. Germline CDR1 reads SEHNR; CDR2 reads FQNEAQ (reference sequence). With 3 bases removed from V and 3 bases from J, the gap between germline ends came to 9 bases.

The table lists this clonotype with many counts. The chain carries TRBV5-1 and TRBJ2-7; 10 positions match TRBD2. V shed 5 bases, J shed 0 bases, and the junction held 8 bases outside the gene matches. Germline-derived CDR1 and CDR2 are SGHRS and YFSETQ. The CDR3 totals 16 residues. The CDR3 spells CASRRRTSGSSYEQYF. CDR3 DNA: TGCGCCAGCAGACGACGGACTAGCGGAAGCTCCTACGAGCAGTACTTC. Full variable domain (outside the CDR3, taken from reference TRBV5-1 and TRBJ2-7): KAGVTQTPRYLIKTRGQQVTLSCSPISGHRSVSWYQQTPGQGLQFLFEYFSETQRNKGNFPGRFSGRQFSNSRSEMNVSTLELGDSALYLCASRRRTSGSSYEQYFGPGTRLTVT.

The J gene is TRBJ2-3, the V gene TRBV24-1, with a weak D call TRBD2 (6 bases). Trimming left V 4 bases short and J 2 bases short, with 21 bases between. This CDR3 has 18 amino acids. Germline CDR1 is KGHDR and CDR2 is SFDVKD. CDR3 residues: CATSDGGIGGAFTDTQYF. The CDR3 DNA is TGTGCCACCAGTGACGGAGGGATAGGCGGGGCCTTCACAGATACGCAGTATTTT.

The rearrangement joins TRBV19 to TRBJ2-3; TRBD2 is a possible D gene (5 bases). Per germline, CDR1 LNHDA and CDR2 SQIVND (reference sequence). The CDR3 runs 15 residues. Trimming left V 6 bases short and J 4 bases short, with 17 bases between. CDR3 DNA sequence: TGTGCCAGTAGACCCCCGGCAGGTAGCGCAGATACGCAGTATTTT. Translation: CASRPPAGSADTQYF.

V gene TRBV6-1 combines with J gene TRBJ2-2; 9 bases are shared with TRBD1. V gave up 2 bases and J gave up 6 bases; unmatched junction bases: 1. Germline V gene data show CDR1 as MNHNS and CDR2 as SASEGT. The CDR3 is 14 residues long. The CDR3 DNA sequence: TGTGCCAGCAGTGAAAGGACAGGGGCCGGGGAGCTGTTTTTT. This sequence encodes CASSERTGAGELFF.